The 32 T cell receptor beta chains presented below share a single source sample, sequenced in a study of radiation and T cells in renal cell carcinoma. The treatment: treatment-naive control, cytoreductive nephrectomy. Using immunoSEQ multiplex PCR, the repertoire was profiled, and TCRdb retains in-frame clones only, with some absent. Altogether about 24,000 clones are present, roughly 60% being singletons, with the ten largest covering approximately 23%. This specimen was tumor tissue, taken from a patient whose treatment was nephrectomy without radiotherapy. The source of these receptors is a man aged 35-49 years with renal cell carcinoma.

CDR3 protein: CASSQREGAGELFF. CDR3 nucleotide sequence: TGCGCCAGCAGCCAACGGGAGGGGGCCGGGGAGCTGTTTTTT. This rearrangement joins TRBV4-3 to TRBJ2-2; 8 bases map to TRBD2. The CDR3 length is 14 residues. Germline trimming cut 2 bases from V and 6 bases from J; bases unmatched to any gene: 2. From germline, CDR1 is LGHNA and CDR2 YSLEER.

The chain couples TRBV7-2 to TRBJ1-4; D unresolved. CDR1 is SGHTA, CDR2 FQGNSA, per germline. The CDR3 covers 13 residues. V was pared by 2 bases and J by 5 bases, with 6 bases between. CDR3 sequence: CASSLLGNEKLFF. The CDR3 nucleotides read TGTGCCAGCAGCTTATTGGGGAATGAAAAACTGTTTTTT.

This clone showed up just a few times. At one of its ends the junction is not consistent with the germline gene, which may arise from a read error. This rearrangement joins TRBV19 to TRBJ2-7; maybe TRBD1 (6 bases). The CDR3 has 12 amino acids. Per the germline V gene, CDR1 is LNHDA and CDR2 is SQIVND (reference sequence). CDR3 loop: CASSGPDSHPHF. The CDR3 DNA is TGTGCCAGTAGTGGTCCGGACAGCCACCCGCACTTC.

The J gene is TRBJ2-7, the V gene TRBV1; the table's D call of TRBD2 was not tested on the DNA. TRBV1 is deemed a pseudogene. This CDR3 region has 16 residues. CDR3 bases: TGCACCAGCAGCCAAGAAGGCCTAGCGGCTTCCTACGAGCAGTACGTC. Protein sequence: CTSSQEGLAASYEQYV.

The chain links TRBV5-1 to TRBJ1-5, with TRBD1 as a possible D gene (6 bases). With 4 bases removed from V and 5 bases from J, the gap between germline ends came to 16 bases. Germline lookup yields CDR1 SGHRS and CDR2 YFSETQ. This CDR3 spans 15 amino acids. CDR3 in amino acids: CASSLTGLGDQPQHF. In nucleotides, the CDR3 is TGCGCCAGCAGCCTCACAGGGTTAGGGGATCAGCCCCAGCATTTT.

The chain joins TRBV7-2 to TRBJ1-2, with TRBD1 matching over 7 bases. Germline assignment: CDR1 SGHTA and CDR2 FQGNSA. CDR3 length: 15 residues. Trimming removed 5 bases from V and 4 bases from J; junction bases left unmatched: 10. CDR3 in amino acids: CASSPYLAGGYGYTF. CDR3 bases: TGTGCCAGCAGCCCGTACTTGGCAGGGGGCTATGGCTACACCTTC.

The chain uses TRBV10-3 and TRBJ2-1; 7 bases line up with TRBD2. The CDR3 totals 14 residues. The germline gives CDR1 ENHRY, CDR2 SYGVKD. Trimming took 4 bases from V and 5 from J; bases not matched to a gene: 5. DNA for the CDR3: TGTGCCATCAGTGGGAGTAGCGGGCACAATGAGCAGTTCTTC. Its translation: CAISGSSGHNEQFF.

This clone was counted between two and nine times. DNA of the CDR3: TGCGCCAGCAGCTTGGGACAGAATCAGCCCCAGCATTTT. Translated: CASSLGQNQPQHF. The chain combines TRBV5-1 with TRBJ1-5; possible D gene TRBD1, 5 bases. Germline CDR1 and CDR2: SGHRS and YFSETQ. Trimming pared 0 bases from V and 4 bases from J, leaving 5 bases between. The CDR3 contains 13 residues.

The chain joins TRBV5-4 to TRBJ2-5, with D possibly being TRBD2 (6 bases). Deletions cut 0 bases from V and 5 bases from J, with 11 bases between. This CDR3 region has 14 residues. CDR1 and CDR2 (germline): SGHNT, YYREEE (reference sequence). CDR3 region: CASSLGGGGETQYF. The CDR3 DNA reads TGTGCCAGCAGCTTGGGGGGAGGAGGGGAGACCCAGTACTTC.

The CDR3 spells CASRIQGSTGELFF. The CDR3 bases are TGTGCCAGCAGAATACAGGGGTCCACCGGGGAGCTGTTTTTT. The chain links TRBV6-6 to TRBJ2-2; 7 nucleotides line up with TRBD1. CDR1 MNHNY and CDR2 SVGAGI come from the germline V gene (reference sequence). CDR3 length: 14 amino acids. Germline trimming cut 6 bases from V and 4 bases from J; bases unmatched to any gene: 5.

The chain joins TRBV7-6 to TRBJ1-5; tentatively, D is TRBD1 (6 bases). V was clipped by 3 bases and J by 5 bases, with 14 bases between them. This CDR3 has 15 residues. The V gene's germline CDR1 is SGHVS and CDR2 FNYEAQ. This chain's CDR3 is CASSFSTGWDQPQHF. The CDR3 DNA is TGTGCCAGCAGCTTTTCAACAGGGTGGGATCAGCCCCAGCATTTT. Combining the CDR3 with reference TRBV7-6 and TRBJ1-5 gives the whole variable domain GAGVSQSPRYKVTKRGQDVALRCDPISGHVSLYWYRQALGQGPEFLTYFNYEAQQDKSGLPNDRFSAERPEGSISTLTIQRTEQRDSAMYRCASSFSTGWDQPQHFGDGTRLSIL.

This clone was recorded only once. V is TRBV5-5 and J is TRBJ1-3; D not resolved. The germline V gene encodes CDR1 SGHKS and CDR2 YYEKEE (reference sequence). Trimming stripped 2 bases from V and 4 bases from J, with 13 bases between. This CDR3 is 15 amino acids long. The CDR3 DNA reads TGTGCCAGCAGCTTTGGATCGGTTACAGGAAACACCATATATTTT. This gives the protein CASSFGSVTGNTIYF.

This rearrangement joins TRBV10-3 to TRBJ2-1, with 13 bases matching TRBD2. The germline gives CDR1 ENHRY, CDR2 SYGVKD. The CDR3 spans 17 residues. J was trimmed by 8 bases and V by 9 bases; bases with no gene match: 16. The CDR3 region has the DNA TGTGCCATACAAGACAGTAGCGGACTAGCGGGAGCGTATGAGCAGTTCTTC. It codes for CAIQDSSGLAGAYEQFF.

The rearrangement links TRBV15 to TRBJ2-7; 12 bases align to TRBD2. The CDR3 has 16 amino acids. Trimming cost V 5 bases and J 1 base; bases outside gene matches: 6. Germline V gives CDR1 LNHNV, CDR2 YYDKDF (reference sequence). Here the CDR3 reads CATSGPGTSGSYEQYF. The CDR3, as DNA: TGTGCCACCAGCGGCCCAGGGACTAGCGGGTCCTACGAGCAGTACTTC.

CDR3 DNA: TGCGCCAGCAGCTCATACAGGGACACTGATGAGCAGTTCTTC. Translation: CASSSYRDTDEQFF. This chain uses TRBV5-1 with TRBJ2-1, with a tentative D call TRBD1 (6 bases). The CDR3 is 14 amino acids. Trimming took off 3 bases at V and 8 bases at J, with 15 bases between the two ends. CDR1 and CDR2 from the germline V gene are SGHRS and YFSETQ.

This clone was detected once. The CDR3 bases are TGTGCCAGCAGCTTAGCATCAGCGGGGGAGACCCAGTACTTC. It yields the protein CASSLASAGETQYF. The chain carries TRBV5-5 and TRBJ2-5; 7 bases map to TRBD2. The CDR3 sequence is 14 residues long. CDR1 and CDR2 from the germline V gene are SGHKS and YYEKEE (reference sequence). Trimming cost V 2 bases and J 5 bases; bases outside gene matches: 6. The complete variable domain, with remaining parts taken from reference TRBV5-5 and TRBJ2-5, reads DAGVTQSPTHLIKTRGQQVTLRCSPISGHKSVSWYQQVLGQGPQFIFQYYEKEERGRGNFPDRFSARQFPNYSSELNVNALLLGDSALYLCASSLASAGETQYFGPGTRLLVL.

There are a few counts of this clone. The rearrangement uses TRBV5-1 and TRBJ2-1; TRBD1 is a possible D gene (6 bases). Germline CDR1 is SGHRS and CDR2 is YFSETQ. This CDR3 spans 13 amino acids. The V and J ends lost 4 bases and 6 bases respectively, with 11 bases between them. CDR3 protein: CASSHRESNEQFF. The CDR3 DNA follows: TGCGCCAGCAGCCACAGGGAAAGCAATGAGCAGTTCTTC.

This chain connects TRBV7-2 to TRBJ1-1, with D tentatively TRBD1 (5 bases). V gave up 6 bases and J gave up 1 base, with 9 bases separating them. Germline CDR1 reads SGHTA; CDR2 reads FQGNSA. The CDR3 has 13 residues. The CDR3 DNA sequence: TGTGCCAGCAGAGGGGTAGGGAACACTGAAGCTTTCTTT. It translates to CASRGVGNTEAFF.

This clone has a single count. This chain links TRBV6-5 with TRBJ2-7, with TRBD2 matching over 7 bases. V dropped 5 bases and J dropped 7; count of bases not matched to a gene: 11. Germline-derived CDR1 and CDR2 are MNHEY and SVGAGI. This CDR3 has 14 residues. The CDR3 nucleotides read TGTGCCAGCAGTGAACCGGGACTACTTCGGGAGCAGTACGTC. Translated: CASSEPGLLREQYV.

This chain links TRBV6-5 with TRBJ2-1, with D uncertain. Germline-derived CDR1 and CDR2 are MNHEY and SVGAGI. The CDR3 is made up of 15 amino acids. V lost 2 bases and J 1 base, leaving 9 bases between the germline ends. CDR3 region: CASSYGVGSYNEQFF. DNA for the CDR3: TGTGCCAGCAGTTACGGGGTCGGTTCCTACAATGAGCAGTTCTTC.

This clone has just a few counts. The chain has TRBV30 and TRBJ1-4, with D hard to call. V was cut by 2 bases and J by 4 bases, with 17 bases left in between. The CDR3 totals 16 residues. In germline, CDR1 is GTSNPN, CDR2 SVGIG (reference sequence). The CDR3 protein is CAWSQGRVFINEKLFF. The CDR3 coding sequence is TGTGCCTGGAGTCAAGGGAGGGTATTCATTAATGAAAAACTGTTTTTT.

This clone came up a few times. This chain joins TRBV5-1 and TRBJ2-7; TRBD2 is a possible D gene (5 bases). CDR1 is SGHRS, CDR2 YFSETQ, per germline. V was cut by 4 bases and J by 7 bases, with 21 bases left in between. This CDR3 comprises 15 residues. DNA of the CDR3: TGCGCCAGCAGCGGAGCAGAGGGAGCCCATTTGGAGCAGTACTTC. Its protein is CASSGAEGAHLEQYF.

The chain carries TRBV6-5 and TRBJ2-7; 7 nucleotides agree with TRBD2. CDR1 and CDR2 from the germline V gene are MNHEY and SVGAGI. This CDR3 comprises 14 residues. Unmatched junction bases numbered 9, after V lost 7 bases and J lost 3 bases. The CDR3, as DNA: TGTGCCAGCATGATAGGGCGGGAGAGCTACGAGCAGTACTTC. This gives the protein CASMIGRESYEQYF.

The chain uses TRBV19 and TRBJ1-4; a weak D match, TRBD1 (5 bases). CDR1 and CDR2 from the germline V gene are LNHDA and SQIVND (reference sequence). This CDR3 region has 14 residues. Trimming took 3 bases from V and 8 from J, leaving 13 bases between them. CDR3 residues: CASSMGRTMEKLFF. CDR3 DNA: TGTGCCAGTAGTATGGGGAGGACAATGGAAAAACTGTTTTTT.

The V call is TRBV7-9, the J call TRBJ1-1; weak D call: TRBD1 (5 bases). Germline V gene sequence: CDR1 SEHNR, CDR2 FQNEAQ (reference sequence). Trimming stripped 4 bases from V and 1 base from J, with 13 bases between. CDR3 length: 15 amino acids. CDR3 nucleotides: TGTGCCAGCAGCTCTCAAATTGGACAGAACACTGAAGCTTTCTTT. This gives the protein CASSSQIGQNTEAFF. The whole variable domain, remainder taken from reference TRBV7-9 and TRBJ1-1, is DTGVSQNPRHKITKRGQNVTFRCDPISEHNRLYWYRQTLGQGPEFLTYFQNEAQLEKSRLLSDRFSAERPKGSFSTLEIQRTEQGDSAMYLCASSSQIGQNTEAFFGQGTRLTVV.

The V call is TRBV19, the J call TRBJ2-3, with TRBD1 as a possible D gene (5 bases). V lost 5 bases to trimming and J lost 2 bases, with 11 bases between them. CDR1 is LNHDA, CDR2 SQIVND, per germline (reference sequence). The CDR3 covers 14 residues. The CDR3 loop reads CASSFRASTDTQYF. The CDR3, as DNA: TGTGCCAGTAGTTTCAGGGCCTCCACAGATACGCAGTATTTT.

This clone was seen more than once but under ten times. V and J are TRBV6-6 and TRBJ1-1; 7 bases are shared with TRBD1. This CDR3 has 14 residues. The V and J ends lost 7 bases and 0 bases, in that order; junction bases with no gene match: 5. Germline assignment: CDR1 MNHNY and CDR2 SVGAGI (reference sequence). This CDR3 reads CASIWDSMNTEAFF. The CDR3 DNA reads as TGTGCCAGCATCTGGGACAGCATGAACACTGAAGCTTTCTTT.

The genes are TRBV7-9 and TRBJ1-6, with a possible D match to TRBD1 (6 bases). Trimming cost V 5 bases and J 8 bases, with 16 bases left between them. Germline CDR1 is SEHNR and CDR2 is FQNEAQ (reference sequence). CDR3 length: 15 amino acids. The CDR3 sequence is CASSRRQGTDSPLHF. The CDR3 DNA follows: TGTGCCAGCAGCCGGCGTCAGGGGACGGATTCACCCCTCCACTTT.

The chain has TRBV27 and TRBJ2-7; D gene ambiguous. The germline gives CDR1 MNHEY, CDR2 SMNVEV (reference sequence). V was clipped by 6 bases and J by 2 bases, with 17 bases between them. The CDR3 spans 15 residues. The CDR3 region has the DNA TGTGCCAGCAGCCCAAGCCTGACGGCCACCTACGAGCAGTACTTC. Residues: CASSPSLTATYEQYF.

V is TRBV4-2 and J is TRBJ1-1; D remains unclear. In germline, CDR1 is LGHNA, CDR2 YNFKEQ. This CDR3 comprises 14 residues. V was trimmed by 0 bases and J by 8 bases, leaving 13 bases between them. Written as DNA, the CDR3 is TGTGCCAGCAGCCAAGAATTGAGGCCTTCCGAAGCTTTCTTT. Translation: CASSQELRPSEAFF.

The chain links TRBV7-9 to TRBJ2-3, with a tentative D call TRBD2 (6 bases). The CDR3 runs 15 residues. V was clipped by 3 bases and J by 4 bases, with 14 bases between them. Germline V lookup: CDR1 SEHNR, CDR2 FQNEAQ (reference sequence). This CDR3 is CASSLLTGAADTQYF. Here the CDR3 DNA reads TGTGCCAGCAGCTTGTTAACGGGAGCGGCAGATACGCAGTATTTT.

The chain uses TRBV25-1 and TRBJ1-1, with 12 positions matching TRBD1. The CDR3 contains 13 residues. Germline V gives CDR1 MGHDK, CDR2 SYGVNS. Trimming removed 9 bases from V and 4 bases from J; junction bases left unmatched: 3. CDR3 loop: CASMGQGATEAFF. CDR3 DNA: TGTGCCAGTATGGGACAGGGGGCCACTGAAGCTTTCTTT.